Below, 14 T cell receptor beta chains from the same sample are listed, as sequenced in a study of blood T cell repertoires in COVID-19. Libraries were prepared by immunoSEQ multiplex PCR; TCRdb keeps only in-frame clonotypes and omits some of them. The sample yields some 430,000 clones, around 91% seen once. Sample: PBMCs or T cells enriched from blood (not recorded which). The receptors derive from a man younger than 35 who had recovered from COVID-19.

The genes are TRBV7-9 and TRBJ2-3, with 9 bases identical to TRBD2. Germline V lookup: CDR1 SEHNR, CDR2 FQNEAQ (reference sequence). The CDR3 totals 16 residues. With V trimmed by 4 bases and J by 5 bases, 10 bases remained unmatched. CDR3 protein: CASSSIGSGGQDTQYF. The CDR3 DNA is TGTGCCAGCAGCTCCATCGGCAGCGGGGGGCAAGATACGCAGTATTTT.

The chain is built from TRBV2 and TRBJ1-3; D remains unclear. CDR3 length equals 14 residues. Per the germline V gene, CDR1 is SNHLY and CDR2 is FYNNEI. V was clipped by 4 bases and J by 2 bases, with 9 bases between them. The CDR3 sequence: CASSVAGPGNTIYF. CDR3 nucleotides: TGTGCCAGCAGTGTTGCAGGTCCTGGAAACACCATATATTTT.

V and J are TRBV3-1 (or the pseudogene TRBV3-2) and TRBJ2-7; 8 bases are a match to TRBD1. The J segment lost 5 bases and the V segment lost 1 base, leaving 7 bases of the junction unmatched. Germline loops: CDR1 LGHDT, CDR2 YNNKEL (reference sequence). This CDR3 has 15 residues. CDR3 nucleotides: TGTGCCAGCAGCCAAGCGGTCGGGACAGGAAACGAGCAGTACTTC. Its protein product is CASSQAVGTGNEQYF.

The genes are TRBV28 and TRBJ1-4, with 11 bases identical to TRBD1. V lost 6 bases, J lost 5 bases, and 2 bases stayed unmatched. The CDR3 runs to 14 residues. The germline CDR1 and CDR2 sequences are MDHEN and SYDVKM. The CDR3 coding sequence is TGTGCCAGCAGGGGGACAGGGGGGAATGAAAAACTGTTTTTT. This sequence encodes CASRGTGGNEKLFF.

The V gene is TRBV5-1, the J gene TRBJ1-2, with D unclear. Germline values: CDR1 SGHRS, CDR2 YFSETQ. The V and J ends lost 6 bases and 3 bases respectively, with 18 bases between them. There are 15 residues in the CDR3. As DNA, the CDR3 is TGCGCCAGCACCGTTAGGTTGGGCAGTGACTATGGCTACACCTTC. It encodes CASTVRLGSDYGYTF.

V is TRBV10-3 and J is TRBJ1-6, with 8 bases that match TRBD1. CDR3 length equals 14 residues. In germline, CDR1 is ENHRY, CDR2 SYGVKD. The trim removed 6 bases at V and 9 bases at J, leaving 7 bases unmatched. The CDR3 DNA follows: TGTGCCATCAGGAACGGACAGGGAGTTTCACCCCTCCACTTT. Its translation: CAIRNGQGVSPLHF.

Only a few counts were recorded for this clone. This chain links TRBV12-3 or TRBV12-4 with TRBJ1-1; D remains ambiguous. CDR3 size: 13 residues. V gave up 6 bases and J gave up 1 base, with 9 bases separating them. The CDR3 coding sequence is TGTGCCAGCAGCCCGAGGGCGAACACTGAAGCTTTCTTT. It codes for CASSPRANTEAFF.

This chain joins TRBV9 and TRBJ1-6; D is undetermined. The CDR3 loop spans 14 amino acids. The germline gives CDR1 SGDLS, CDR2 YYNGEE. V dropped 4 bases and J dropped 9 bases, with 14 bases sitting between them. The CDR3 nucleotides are TGTGCCAGCAGCAAGGGTATGGAGGGTTCACCCCTCCACTTT. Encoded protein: CASSKGMEGSPLHF.

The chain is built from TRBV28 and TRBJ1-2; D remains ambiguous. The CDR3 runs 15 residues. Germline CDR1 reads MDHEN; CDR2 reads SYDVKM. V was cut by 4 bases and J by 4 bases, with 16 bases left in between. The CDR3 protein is CASSSSPAAPYGYTF. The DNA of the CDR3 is TGTGCCAGCAGTTCCTCCCCGGCGGCTCCCTATGGCTACACCTTC.

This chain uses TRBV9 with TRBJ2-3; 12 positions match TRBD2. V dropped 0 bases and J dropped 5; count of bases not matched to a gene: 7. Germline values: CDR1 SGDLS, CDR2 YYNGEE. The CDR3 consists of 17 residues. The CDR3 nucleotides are TGTGCCAGCAGCGTAGTGACTAGCGGGAGCGGGGTAGATACGCAGTATTTT. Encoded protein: CASSVVTSGSGVDTQYF.

CDR3 sequence: CASSLLAGLLNEQFF. The DNA for the CDR3 is TGTGCCAGCAGCTTACTAGCGGGATTACTCAATGAGCAGTTCTTC. This chain uses TRBV7-2 with TRBJ2-1; 9 bases align to TRBD2. CDR3 length equals 15 residues. Germline-derived CDR1 and CDR2 are SGHTA and FQGNSA. V gave up 2 bases and J gave up 6 bases; unmatched junction bases: 5.

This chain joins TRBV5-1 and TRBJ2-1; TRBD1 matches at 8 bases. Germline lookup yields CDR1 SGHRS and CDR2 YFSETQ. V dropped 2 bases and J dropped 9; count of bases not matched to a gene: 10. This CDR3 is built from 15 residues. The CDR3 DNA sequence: TGCGCCAGCAGCTTCACCGGTCAGGGGGCAAGTGAGCAGTTCTTC. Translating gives CASSFTGQGASEQFF.

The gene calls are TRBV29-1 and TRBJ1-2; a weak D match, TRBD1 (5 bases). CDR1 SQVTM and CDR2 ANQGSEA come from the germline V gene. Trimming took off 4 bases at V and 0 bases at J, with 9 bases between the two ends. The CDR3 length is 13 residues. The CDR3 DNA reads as TGCAGCGTTGGGGGCAGGGCTAACTATGGCTACACCTTC. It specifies CSVGGRANYGYTF.

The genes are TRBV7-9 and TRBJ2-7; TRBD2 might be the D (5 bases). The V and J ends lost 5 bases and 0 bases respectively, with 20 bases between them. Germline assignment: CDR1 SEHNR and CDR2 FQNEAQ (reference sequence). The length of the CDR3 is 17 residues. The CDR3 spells CASSRTSSGLSSYEQYF. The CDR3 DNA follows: TGTGCCAGCAGCCGAACCTCGAGCGGATTGAGCTCCTACGAGCAGTACTTC.